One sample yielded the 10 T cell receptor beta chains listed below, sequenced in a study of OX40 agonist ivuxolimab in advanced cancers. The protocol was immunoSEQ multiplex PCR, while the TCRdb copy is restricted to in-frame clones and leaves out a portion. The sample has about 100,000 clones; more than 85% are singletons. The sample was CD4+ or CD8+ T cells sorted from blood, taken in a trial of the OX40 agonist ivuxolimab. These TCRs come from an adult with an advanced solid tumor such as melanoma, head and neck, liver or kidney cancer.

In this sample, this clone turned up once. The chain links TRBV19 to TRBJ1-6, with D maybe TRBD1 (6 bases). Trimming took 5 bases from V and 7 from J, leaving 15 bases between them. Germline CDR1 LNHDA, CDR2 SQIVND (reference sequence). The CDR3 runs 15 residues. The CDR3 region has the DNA TGTGCCAGTAGTTCCCGACAGGCGGGGAATTCACCCCTCCACTTT. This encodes CASSSRQAGNSPLHF.

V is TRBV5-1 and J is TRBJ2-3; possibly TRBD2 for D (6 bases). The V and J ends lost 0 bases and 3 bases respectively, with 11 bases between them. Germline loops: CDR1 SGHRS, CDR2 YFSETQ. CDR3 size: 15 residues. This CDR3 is CASSLGGLKTDTQYF. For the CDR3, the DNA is TGCGCCAGCAGCTTGGGGGGACTCAAAACAGATACGCAGTATTTT. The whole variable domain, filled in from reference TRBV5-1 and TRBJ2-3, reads KAGVTQTPRYLIKTRGQQVTLSCSPISGHRSVSWYQQTPGQGLQFLFEYFSETQRNKGNFPGRFSGRQFSNSRSEMNVSTLELGDSALYLCASSLGGLKTDTQYFGPGTRLTVL.

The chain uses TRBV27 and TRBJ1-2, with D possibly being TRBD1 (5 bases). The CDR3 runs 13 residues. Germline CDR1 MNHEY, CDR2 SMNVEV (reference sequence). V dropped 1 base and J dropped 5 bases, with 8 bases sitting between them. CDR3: CASSLYQGYGYTF. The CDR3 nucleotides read TGTGCCAGCAGTTTATATCAGGGTTATGGCTACACCTTC.

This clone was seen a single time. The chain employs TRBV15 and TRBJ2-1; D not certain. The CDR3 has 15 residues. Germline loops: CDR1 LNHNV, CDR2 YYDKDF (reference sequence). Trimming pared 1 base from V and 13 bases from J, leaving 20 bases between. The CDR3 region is CATSRGLTSGDRQFF. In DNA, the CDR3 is TGTGCCACCAGCAGAGGATTGACTTCTGGAGACCGTCAGTTCTTC.

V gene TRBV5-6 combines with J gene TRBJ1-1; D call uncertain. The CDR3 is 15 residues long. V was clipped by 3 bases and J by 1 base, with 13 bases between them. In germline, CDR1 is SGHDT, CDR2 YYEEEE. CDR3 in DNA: TGTGCCAGCAGCTCACGACCGGCCCCGAACACTGAAGCTTTCTTT. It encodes CASSSRPAPNTEAFF.

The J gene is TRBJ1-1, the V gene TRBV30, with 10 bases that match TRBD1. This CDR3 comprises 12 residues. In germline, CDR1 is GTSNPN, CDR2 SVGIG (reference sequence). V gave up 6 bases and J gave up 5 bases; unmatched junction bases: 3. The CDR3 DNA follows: TGTGCCTGCAGGGACAGGGGAACTGAAGCTTTCTTT. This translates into CACRDRGTEAFF.

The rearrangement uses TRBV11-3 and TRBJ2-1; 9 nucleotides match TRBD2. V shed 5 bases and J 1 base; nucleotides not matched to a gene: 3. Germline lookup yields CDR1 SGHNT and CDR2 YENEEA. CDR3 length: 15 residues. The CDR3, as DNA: TGTGCCAGCAGCCTTAGCGGGAGTTCCTACAATGAGCAGTTCTTC. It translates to CASSLSGSSYNEQFF.

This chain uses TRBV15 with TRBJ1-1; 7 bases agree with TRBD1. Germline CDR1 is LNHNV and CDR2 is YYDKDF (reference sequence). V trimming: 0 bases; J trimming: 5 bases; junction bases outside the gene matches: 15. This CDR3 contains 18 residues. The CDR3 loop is CATSRDPGGHRGSTEAFF. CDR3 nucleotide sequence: TGTGCCACCAGCAGAGACCCCGGGGGGCACAGGGGTTCAACTGAAGCTTTCTTT.

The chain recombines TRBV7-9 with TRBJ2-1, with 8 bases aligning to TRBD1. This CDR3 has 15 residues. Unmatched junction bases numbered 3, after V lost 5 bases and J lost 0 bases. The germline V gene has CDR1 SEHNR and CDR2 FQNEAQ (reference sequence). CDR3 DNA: TGTGCCAGCAGCGCTACAGGGGGCTCCTACAATGAGCAGTTCTTC. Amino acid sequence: CASSATGGSYNEQFF.

Here the CDR3 DNA reads TGTGCCTGGAGTGTAATGGGCAGGGGGTTTACTGAAGCTTTCTTT. It encodes CAWSVMGRGFTEAFF. The J gene is TRBJ1-1, the V gene TRBV30, with 7 bases aligning to TRBD1. Germline CDR1 and CDR2: GTSNPN and SVGIG (reference sequence). The trim removed 0 bases at V and 5 bases at J, leaving 9 bases unmatched. The CDR3 extends over 15 amino acids.